This T cell receptor (beta chain) came from a study of T cells in tuberculosis. Study-level results: The TCR-beta difference was not significant; alpha differences partly reflected length. Active tuberculosis TCR-alpha repertoires lay closer to GMM-specific TCRs than IGRA-negative controls, suggesting clonal expansion. GEM motif frequencies gave over 55% accuracy; the GMM repertoire gave 85% to 90%.

This clone has a single count. Its target is not known. Adolescents were screened for latent TB by skin test and IGRA. Clones were sequenced by immunoSEQ multiplex PCR, and TCRdb holds only the in-frame ones, with some missing. The sample consists of some 28,000 clones, almost 90% of them appearing once. This CDR3 is built from 12 residues. Trimming cost V 5 bases and J 7 bases, with 11 bases left between them. Germline CDR1 is MDHEN and CDR2 is SYDVKM. This rearrangement joins TRBV28 to TRBJ1-2, with D possibly TRBD1 on 5 matching bases. Sequencing was performed on PBMCs. The origin of this receptor is a donor between 10 and 35 years old with latent tuberculosis or without tuberculosis infection. The CDR3 bases are TGTGCCAGCAGTCGGGGGTTGGGTGGCTACACCTTC. It codes for CASSRGLGGYTF.